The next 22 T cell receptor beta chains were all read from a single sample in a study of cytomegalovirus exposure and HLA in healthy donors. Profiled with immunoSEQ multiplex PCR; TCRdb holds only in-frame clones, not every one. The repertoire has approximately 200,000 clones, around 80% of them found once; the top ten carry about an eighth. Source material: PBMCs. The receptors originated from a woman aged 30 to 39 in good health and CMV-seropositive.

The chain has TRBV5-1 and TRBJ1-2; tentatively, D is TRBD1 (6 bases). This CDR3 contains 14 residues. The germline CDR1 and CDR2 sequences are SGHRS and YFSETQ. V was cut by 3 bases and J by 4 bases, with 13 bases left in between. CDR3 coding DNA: TGCGCCAGCAGCTCAGGGGTCCCCCCCTATGGCTACACCTTC. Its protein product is CASSSGVPPYGYTF.

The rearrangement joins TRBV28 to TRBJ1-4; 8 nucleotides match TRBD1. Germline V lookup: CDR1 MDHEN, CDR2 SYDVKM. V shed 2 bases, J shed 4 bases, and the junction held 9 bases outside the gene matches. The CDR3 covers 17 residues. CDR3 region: CASSLTPRGQVNEKLFF. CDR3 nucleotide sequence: TGTGCCAGCAGTTTAACTCCCAGGGGGCAGGTTAATGAAAAACTGTTTTTT.

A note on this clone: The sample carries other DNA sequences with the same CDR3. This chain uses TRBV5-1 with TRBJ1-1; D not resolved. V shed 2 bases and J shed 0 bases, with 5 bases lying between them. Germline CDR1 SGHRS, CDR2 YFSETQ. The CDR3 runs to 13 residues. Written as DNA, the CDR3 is TGCGCCAGCAGCTTAACGGTGAACACTGAAGCTTTCTTT. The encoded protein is CASSLTVNTEAFF.

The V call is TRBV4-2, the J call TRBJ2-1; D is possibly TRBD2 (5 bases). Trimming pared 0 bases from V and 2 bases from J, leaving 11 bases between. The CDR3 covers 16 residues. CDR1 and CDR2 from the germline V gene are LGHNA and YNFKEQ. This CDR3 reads CASSQEGGGPYNEQFF. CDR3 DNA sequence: TGTGCCAGCAGCCAAGAAGGAGGCGGGCCCTACAATGAGCAGTTCTTC.

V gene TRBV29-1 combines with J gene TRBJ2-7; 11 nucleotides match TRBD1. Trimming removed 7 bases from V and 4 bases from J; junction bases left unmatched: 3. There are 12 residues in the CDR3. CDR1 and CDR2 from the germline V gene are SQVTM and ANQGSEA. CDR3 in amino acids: CSGGQGAYEQYF. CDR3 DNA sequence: TGCAGCGGTGGACAGGGGGCTTACGAGCAGTACTTC.

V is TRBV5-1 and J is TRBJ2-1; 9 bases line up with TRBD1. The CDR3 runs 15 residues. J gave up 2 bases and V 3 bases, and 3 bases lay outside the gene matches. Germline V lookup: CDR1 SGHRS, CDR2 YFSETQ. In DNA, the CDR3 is TGCGCCAGCAGCTCCGGGACAGGGACCTACAATGAGCAGTTCTTC. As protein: CASSSGTGTYNEQFF.

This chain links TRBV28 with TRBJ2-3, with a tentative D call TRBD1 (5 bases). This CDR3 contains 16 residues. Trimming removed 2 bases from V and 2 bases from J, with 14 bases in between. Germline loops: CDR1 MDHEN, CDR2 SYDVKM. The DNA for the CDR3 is TGTGCCAGCAGTTTACCCCAGGGTATGGTCACAGATACGCAGTATTTT. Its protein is CASSLPQGMVTDTQYF.

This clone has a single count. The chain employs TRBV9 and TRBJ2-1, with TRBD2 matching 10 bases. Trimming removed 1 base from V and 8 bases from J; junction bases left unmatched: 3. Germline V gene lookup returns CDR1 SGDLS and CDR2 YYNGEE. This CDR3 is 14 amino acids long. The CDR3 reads CASSVLAGADEQFF. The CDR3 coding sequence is TGTGCCAGCAGCGTACTAGCGGGAGCGGATGAGCAGTTCTTC.

CDR3 in amino acids: CASSESGGSYEQYF. Written as DNA, the CDR3 is TGCGCCAGCAGTGAGTCAGGGGGCTCCTACGAGCAGTACTTC. This sequence joins TRBV10-2 and TRBJ2-7, with a tentative D call TRBD1 (6 bases). Germline assignment: CDR1 WSHSY and CDR2 SAAADI. Trimming took 0 bases from V and 0 from J, leaving 6 bases between them. This CDR3 contains 14 residues.

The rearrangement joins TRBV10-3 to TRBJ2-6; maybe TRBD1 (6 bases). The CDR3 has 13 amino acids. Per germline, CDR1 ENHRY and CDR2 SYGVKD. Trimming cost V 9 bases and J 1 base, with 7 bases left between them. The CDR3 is CAIQGSGANVLTF. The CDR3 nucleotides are TGTGCCATACAGGGTTCTGGGGCCAACGTCCTGACTTTC.

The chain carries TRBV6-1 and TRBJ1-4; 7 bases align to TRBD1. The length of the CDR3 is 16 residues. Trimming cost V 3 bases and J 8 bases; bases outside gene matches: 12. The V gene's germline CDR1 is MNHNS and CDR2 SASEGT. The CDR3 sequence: CASSEIGTVQSEKLFF. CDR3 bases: TGTGCCAGCAGTGAGATCGGGACAGTGCAGTCGGAAAAACTGTTTTTT.

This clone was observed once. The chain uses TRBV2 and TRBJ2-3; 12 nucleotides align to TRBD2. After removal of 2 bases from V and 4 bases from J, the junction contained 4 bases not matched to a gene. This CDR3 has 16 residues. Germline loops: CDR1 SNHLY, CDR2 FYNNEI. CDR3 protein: CASSEKLAGGPDTQYF. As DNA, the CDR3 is TGTGCCAGCAGTGAAAAGCTAGCGGGAGGGCCAGATACGCAGTATTTT.

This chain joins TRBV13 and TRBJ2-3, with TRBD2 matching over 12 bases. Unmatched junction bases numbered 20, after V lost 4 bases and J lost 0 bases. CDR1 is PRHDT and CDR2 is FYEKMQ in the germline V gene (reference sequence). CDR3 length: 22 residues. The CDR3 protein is CASSSLITRLAGEPSSTDTQYF. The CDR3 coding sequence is TGTGCCAGCAGCTCCCTGATTACCAGACTAGCGGGAGAACCTTCTAGCACAGATACGCAGTATTTT. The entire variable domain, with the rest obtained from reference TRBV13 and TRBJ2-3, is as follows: AAGVIQSPRHLIKEKRETATLKCYPIPRHDTVYWYQQGPGQDPQFLISFYEKMQSDKGSIPDRFSAQQFSDYHSELNMSSLELGDSALYFCASSSLITRLAGEPSSTDTQYFGPGTRLTVL.

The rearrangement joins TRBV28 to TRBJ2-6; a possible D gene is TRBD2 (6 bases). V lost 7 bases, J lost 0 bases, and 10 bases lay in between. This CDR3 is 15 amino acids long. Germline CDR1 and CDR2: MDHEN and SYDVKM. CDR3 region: CASKMGGSGANVLTF. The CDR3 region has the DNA TGTGCCAGCAAAATGGGGGGCTCTGGGGCCAACGTCCTGACTTTC.

The CDR3 region has the DNA TGTGCCAGCAGTTTATCAGGGGGCGGATATGGCTACACCTTC. Residues: CASSLSGGGYGYTF. This chain joins TRBV27 and TRBJ1-2, with 7 bases aligning to TRBD1. Germline V lookup: CDR1 MNHEY, CDR2 SMNVEV (reference sequence). The V segment lost 0 bases and the J segment 5 bases; nucleotides outside the gene matches: 3. The CDR3 runs 14 residues.

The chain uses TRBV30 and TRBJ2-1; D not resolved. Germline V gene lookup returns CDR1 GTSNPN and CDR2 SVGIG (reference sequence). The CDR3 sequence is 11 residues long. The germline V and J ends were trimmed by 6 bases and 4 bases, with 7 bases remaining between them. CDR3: CACGRYNEQFF. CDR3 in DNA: TGTGCCTGCGGTAGATACAATGAGCAGTTCTTC.

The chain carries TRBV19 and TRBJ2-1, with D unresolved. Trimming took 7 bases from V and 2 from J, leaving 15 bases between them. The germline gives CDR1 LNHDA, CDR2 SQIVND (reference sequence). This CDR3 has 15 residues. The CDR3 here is CASNPSRSAYNEQFF. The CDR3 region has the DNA TGTGCCAGTAATCCCTCCCGTTCAGCCTACAATGAGCAGTTCTTC.

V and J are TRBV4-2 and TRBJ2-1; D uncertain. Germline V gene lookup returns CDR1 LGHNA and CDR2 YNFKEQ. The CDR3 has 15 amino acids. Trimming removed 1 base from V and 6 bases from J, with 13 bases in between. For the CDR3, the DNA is TGTGCCAGCAGCCAAGTCTCCCCCCAGGCCAATGAGCAGTTCTTC. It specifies CASSQVSPQANEQFF.

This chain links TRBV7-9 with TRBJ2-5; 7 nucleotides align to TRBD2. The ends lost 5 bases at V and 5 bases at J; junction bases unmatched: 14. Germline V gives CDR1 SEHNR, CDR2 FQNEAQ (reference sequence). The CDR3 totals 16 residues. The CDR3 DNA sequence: TGTGCCAGCAGCGCGACAGCTAGCGGAGGCGAGGAGACCCAGTACTTC. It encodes CASSATASGGEETQYF.

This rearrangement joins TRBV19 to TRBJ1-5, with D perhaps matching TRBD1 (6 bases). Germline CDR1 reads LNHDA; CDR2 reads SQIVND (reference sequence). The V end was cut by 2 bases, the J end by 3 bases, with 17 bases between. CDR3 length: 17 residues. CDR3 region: CASSIRRDRSFNQPQHF. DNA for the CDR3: TGTGCCAGTAGTATACGTCGCGACAGGTCTTTCAATCAGCCCCAGCATTTT.

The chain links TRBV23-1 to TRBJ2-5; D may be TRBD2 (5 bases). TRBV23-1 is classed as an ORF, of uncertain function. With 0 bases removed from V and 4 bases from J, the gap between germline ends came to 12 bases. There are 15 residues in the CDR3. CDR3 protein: CASSQSSSFRETQYF. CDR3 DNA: TGCGCCAGCAGTCAATCGTCTAGCTTTCGAGAGACCCAGTACTTC.

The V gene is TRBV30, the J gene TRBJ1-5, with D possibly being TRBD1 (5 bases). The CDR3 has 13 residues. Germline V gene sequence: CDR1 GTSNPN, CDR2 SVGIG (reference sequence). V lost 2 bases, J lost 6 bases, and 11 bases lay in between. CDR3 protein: CAWSRIGGQPQHF. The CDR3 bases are TGTGCCTGGAGTAGGATCGGGGGTCAGCCCCAGCATTTT.